The next 14 T cell receptor beta chains were all read from a single sample in a study of CD8+CD57+ T cells in acquired aplastic anemia. Sequencing was done on patients that had shown CD8+CD57+ cell expansion by flow cytometry. Genomic DNA templated the TCR beta VDJ and CDR3 profiling. TCRdb passed the reads through MiXCR, listing each CDR3 protein once. The sample records 95,000 to 150,000 distinct CDR3 sequences, under 65% being singletons. Source material: sorted CD4+, CD8+, or CD8+CD57+ T cells (not recorded which) from PBMCs. These TCRs come from a human donor with aplastic anemia.

The rearrangement links TRBV14 to TRBJ2-1, with D possibly matching TRBD1 (5 bases). Germline lookup yields CDR1 SGHDN and CDR2 FVKESK. There are 14 residues in the CDR3. Trimming removed 0 bases from V and 9 bases from J, with 12 bases in between. The CDR3 loop reads CASSQDQAGREQFF. In nucleotides, the CDR3 is TGTGCCAGCAGCCAAGATCAGGCAGGGCGTGAGCAGTTCTTC.

This clonotype was recorded at least ten times. The CDR3 nucleotides read TGTGCCATCAAAGAGGCGGGACAGGGGGGACACACTGAAGCTTTCTTT. This gives the protein CAIKEAGQGGHTEAFF. The V and J genes are TRBV10-3 and TRBJ1-1; TRBD1 matches at 11 bases. The V gene's germline CDR1 is ENHRY and CDR2 SYGVKD. Unmatched junction bases numbered 10, after V lost 7 bases and J lost 3 bases. The CDR3 loop spans 16 amino acids.

The CDR3 loop is CASSPGGGRREQYV. DNA of the CDR3: TGTGCCAGCAGCCCTGGCGGGGGGCGGAGGGAGCAGTACGTC. The chain joins TRBV7-8 to TRBJ2-7; 8 bases agree with TRBD2. With V trimmed by 5 bases and J by 7 bases, 10 bases remained unmatched. Per the germline V gene, CDR1 is SGHVS and CDR2 is FQNEAQ. CDR3 length equals 14 residues.

This clonotype has only one observation. The chain links TRBV10-3 to TRBJ2-1, with D maybe TRBD1 (7 bases). CDR1 ENHRY and CDR2 SYGVKD come from the germline V gene. The CDR3 runs 16 residues. Trimming took off 4 bases at V and 8 bases at J, with 21 bases between the two ends. CDR3 in amino acids: CAISGAETGRYDEQFF. The CDR3, as DNA: TGTGCCATCAGTGGGGCAGAGACAGGGAGGTACGATGAGCAGTTCTTC.

The chain combines TRBV24-1 with TRBJ1-6; possible D gene TRBD1, 5 bases. Germline loops: CDR1 KGHDR, CDR2 SFDVKD. The CDR3 consists of 14 residues. V was cut by 3 bases and J by 14 bases, with 16 bases left in between. This CDR3 is CATSDTDSMDALHF. The CDR3 DNA sequence: TGTGCCACCAGTGATACTGACAGCATGGATGCCCTCCACTTT.

The chain carries TRBV4-3 and TRBJ1-4; D possibly corresponds to TRBD1 (5 bases). V was clipped by 2 bases and J by 8 bases, with 15 bases between them. The CDR3 runs 15 residues. Germline values: CDR1 LGHNA, CDR2 YSLEER. The CDR3 DNA follows: TGCGCCAGCAGCCAATTGTGGCAGGGAGGCGAAAAACTGTTTTTT. This translates into CASSQLWQGGEKLFF.

The V call is TRBV7-9, the J call TRBJ2-7, with a tentative D call TRBD1 (6 bases). The V end lost 5 bases, the J end lost 7 bases, and 15 bases lay between the germline ends. The length of the CDR3 is 13 residues. The germline gives CDR1 SEHNR, CDR2 FQNEAQ (reference sequence). CDR3 nucleotide sequence: TGTGCCAGCAGCCCGGACAGTGCCTTGGAGCAGTACTTC. Protein: CASSPDSALEQYF.

This clonotype was observed many times. The gene calls are TRBV12-3 or TRBV12-4 and TRBJ2-1; a possible D gene is TRBD1 (5 bases). The CDR3 loop spans 13 amino acids. The V and J ends lost 3 bases and 5 bases respectively, with 8 bases between them. CDR3 nucleotide sequence: TGTGCCAGCAGTTTGGGGCAGCACAATGAGCAGTTCTTC. It specifies CASSLGQHNEQFF.

The V call is TRBV7-9, the J call TRBJ1-2, with no clear D. V lost 2 bases and J lost 2, with 6 bases in between. The CDR3 contains 13 residues. Germline CDR1 SEHNR, CDR2 FQNEAQ (reference sequence). Written as DNA, the CDR3 is TGTGCCAGCAGCTTAATACAGAACTATGGCTACACCTTC. It translates to CASSLIQNYGYTF.

The chain combines TRBV28 with TRBJ2-7; 14 bases map to TRBD2. Germline-derived CDR1 and CDR2 are MDHEN and SYDVKM. The CDR3 has 17 amino acids. J was trimmed by 6 bases and V by 4 bases; bases with no gene match: 11. Written as DNA, the CDR3 is TGTGCCAGCAGTTCGTCCCACAGGGGACTAGCGGGAGTCGAGCAGTACTTC. Its protein is CASSSSHRGLAGVEQYF.

This clonotype has more than one count but fewer than ten. A much more abundant neighbour one base away suggests this may be a read error. J is TRBJ1-2 and V is TRBV2, with D hard to call. Germline V lookup: CDR1 SNHLY, CDR2 FYNNEI. CDR3 length: 12 residues. The CDR3 region has the DNA TGTGCCAGCGATAAACGAGGAAGCGGCGTCGCCTTC. As protein: CASDKRGSGVAF.

This clonotype was seen repeatedly, ten times or more. The rearrangement joins TRBV5-5 to TRBJ2-7; D is perhaps TRBD2 (5 bases). Germline CDR1 SGHKS, CDR2 YYEKEE (reference sequence). V was cut by 6 bases and J by 3 bases, with 16 bases left in between. This CDR3 is 14 amino acids long. The CDR3 DNA follows: TGTGCCAGCACTCAAGCGGCCGGGTACTACGAGCAGTACTTC. Its translation is CASTQAAGYYEQYF.

The V gene is TRBV15, the J gene TRBJ1-4; the D is unclear. Looked up from germline, CDR1 is LNHNV and CDR2 is YYDKDF (reference sequence). The CDR3 has 14 amino acids. V lost 1 base and J lost 3, with 6 bases in between. This CDR3 is CATSRGHANEKLFF. DNA for the CDR3: TGTGCCACCAGCAGAGGACACGCTAATGAAAAACTGTTTTTT.

CDR3 sequence (DNA): TGTGCCAGCAGCTTAGTTACAGGGATGGCTGAAGCTTTCTTT. Its translation is CASSLVTGMAEAFF. The chain has TRBV7-6 and TRBJ1-1; the D gene is possibly TRBD1 (6 bases). There are 14 residues in the CDR3. V was shortened by 1 base and J by 6 bases, with 12 bases between the two germline ends. CDR1 and CDR2 (germline): SGHVS, FNYEAQ.